This paragraph covers one TCR beta chain sequence. Its antigen remains unidentified. The CDR3 contains 15 residues. Germline V gives CDR1 LNHDA, CDR2 SQIVND (reference sequence). Trimming stripped 1 base from V and 0 bases from J, with 7 bases between. Generated by immunoSEQ multiplex PCR, the TCRdb table keeps only in-frame clones and is missing some. The sample shows roughly 71,000 clones, approximately 87% of them seen only once. The data belong to a study of T cells in localized non-small cell lung cancer. Study-wide points: One tumor region alone was sequenced, and heterogeneity therefore remains possible. Overall survival was longer when the density of T cells in the blood was higher. Adjacent lung exhibited a median of about 56 among the 100 most abundant tumor clones. It was uninvolved adjacent lung that showed the highest T cell clonality, exceeding tumor.

The source material was peripheral blood, sampled before any cancer treatment. The sequence was collected from a male donor aged 60 or over with stage III squamous cell lung carcinoma. This chain links TRBV19 with TRBJ2-1; D remains unclear. The CDR3 is CASSIGLSSYNEQFF. Here the CDR3 DNA reads TGTGCCAGTAGTATAGGGTTGAGCTCCTACAATGAGCAGTTCTTC.